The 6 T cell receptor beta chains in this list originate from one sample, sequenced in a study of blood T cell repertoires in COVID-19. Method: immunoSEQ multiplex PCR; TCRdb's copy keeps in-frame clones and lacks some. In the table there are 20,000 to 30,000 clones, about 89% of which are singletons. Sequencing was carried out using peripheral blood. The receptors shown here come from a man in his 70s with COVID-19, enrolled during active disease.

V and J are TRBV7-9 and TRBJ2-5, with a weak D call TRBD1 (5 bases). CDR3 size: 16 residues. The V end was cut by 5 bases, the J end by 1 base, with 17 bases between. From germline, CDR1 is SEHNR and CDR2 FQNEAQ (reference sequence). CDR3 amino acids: CASSPHRILLQETQYF. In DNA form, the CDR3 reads TGTGCCAGCAGCCCACACAGGATACTGCTCCAAGAGACCCAGTACTTC.

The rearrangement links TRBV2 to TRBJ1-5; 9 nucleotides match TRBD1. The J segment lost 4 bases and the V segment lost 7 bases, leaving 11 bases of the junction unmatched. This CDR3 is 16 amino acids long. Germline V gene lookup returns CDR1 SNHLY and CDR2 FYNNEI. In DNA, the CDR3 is TGTGCCAGCAATGGGTACGGGACAGGGTTTAATCAGCCCCAGCATTTT. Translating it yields CASNGYGTGFNQPQHF. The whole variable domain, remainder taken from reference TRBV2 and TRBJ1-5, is EPEVTQTPSHQVTQMGQEVILRCVPISNHLYFYWYRQILGQKVEFLVSFYNNEISEKSEIFDDQFSVERPDGSNFTLKIRSTKLEDSAMYFCASNGYGTGFNQPQHFGDGTRLSIL.

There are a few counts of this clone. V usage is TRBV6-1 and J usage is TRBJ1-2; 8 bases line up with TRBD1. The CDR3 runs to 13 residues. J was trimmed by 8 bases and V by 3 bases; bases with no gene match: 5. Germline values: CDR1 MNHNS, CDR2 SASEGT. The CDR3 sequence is CASSETGERGYTF. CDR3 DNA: TGTGCCAGCAGTGAGACAGGGGAACGAGGCTACACCTTC.

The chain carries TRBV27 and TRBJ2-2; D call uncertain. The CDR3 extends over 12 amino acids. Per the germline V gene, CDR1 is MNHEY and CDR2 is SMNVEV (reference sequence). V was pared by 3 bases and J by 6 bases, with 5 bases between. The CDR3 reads CASSLRSGELFF. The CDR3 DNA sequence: TGTGCCAGCAGTTTGAGATCCGGGGAGCTGTTTTTT.

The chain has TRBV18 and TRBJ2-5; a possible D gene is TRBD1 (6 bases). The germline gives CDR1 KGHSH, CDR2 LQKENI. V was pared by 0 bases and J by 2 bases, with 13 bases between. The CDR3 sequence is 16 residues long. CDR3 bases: TGTGCCAGCTCACCACCTGTAGGACAGCAACAAGAGACCCAGTACTTC. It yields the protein CASSPPVGQQQETQYF. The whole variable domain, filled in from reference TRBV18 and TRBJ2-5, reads NAGVMQNPRHLVRRRGQEARLRCSPMKGHSHVYWYRQLPEEGLKFMVYLQKENIIDESGMPKERFSAEFPKEGPSILRIQQVVRGDSAAYFCASSPPVGQQQETQYFGPGTRLLVL.

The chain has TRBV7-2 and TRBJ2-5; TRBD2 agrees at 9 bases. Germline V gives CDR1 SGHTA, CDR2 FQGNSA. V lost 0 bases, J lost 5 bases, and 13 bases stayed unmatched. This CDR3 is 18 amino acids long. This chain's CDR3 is CASSLAPGTSWGRETQYF. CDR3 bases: TGTGCCAGCAGCTTAGCCCCCGGGACTAGCTGGGGGCGGGAGACCCAGTACTTC.